Listed below are T cell receptor beta chains from one sample, sequenced in a study of shared clonotypes between healthy human individuals. Profiling relied on immunoSEQ multiplex PCR, and the TCRdb table lists in-frame clones only, not all of them. The data contain about 680,000 clones, about 91% of them singletons. Material: naive CD8+ T cells sorted from blood. Receptor source: a man aged 25 to 40 in good health. Both conserved end residues are part of each CDR3. D genes are given only for firm matches. Not all rows give a size; the values are once, few, many and, for expanded clones, a class.

D: .
size: .
V: TRBV5-6
J: TRBJ2-1
CDR3: CASEDPNNEQFF
DNA: TGTGCCAGCGAGGACCCCAACAATGAGCAGTTCTTC

D: TRBD2
size: .
V: TRBV19
J: TRBJ2-7
CDR3: CASSSGAGGPYEQYF
DNA: TGTGCCAGTAGTAGTGGAGCGGGAGGGCCCTACGAGCAGTACTTC

D: .
size: .
V: TRBV18
J: TRBJ2-7
CDR3: CASSPFGGDHEQYF
DNA: TGTGCCAGCTCACCATTTGGGGGTGATCACGAGCAGTACTTC

D: .
size: .
V: TRBV9
J: TRBJ1-5
CDR3: CASSVAGGNQPQHF
DNA: TGTGCCAGCAGCGTAGCGGGCGGCAATCAGCCCCAGCATTTT

D: TRBD1
size: few
V: TRBV19
J: TRBJ2-5
CDR3: CASKTGEETQYF
DNA: TGTGCCAGTAAAACAGGGGAAGAGACCCAGTACTTC

D: .
size: .
V: TRBV30
J: TRBJ2-1
CDR3: CAWQGEDTGYNEQFF
DNA: TGTGCCTGGCAGGGCGAGGACACTGGCTACAATGAGCAGTTCTTC

D: TRBD1
size: .
V: TRBV13
J: TRBJ2-1
CDR3: CASRLGTGGYNEQFF
DNA: TGTGCCAGCAGATTAGGGACAGGGGGCTACAATGAGCAGTTCTTC

D: TRBD2
size: .
V: TRBV28
J: TRBJ2-5
CDR3: CATLGTSGTPETQYF
DNA: TGTGCCACCCTGGGCACTAGCGGAACGCCGGAGACCCAGTACTTC

D: TRBD1
size: .
V: TRBV5-4
J: TRBJ1-1
CDR3: CASSSQGALFTEAFF
DNA: TGTGCCAGCAGCTCACAGGGGGCCCTCTTCACTGAAGCTTTCTTT

D: .
size: few
V: TRBV4-1
J: TRBJ1-1
CDR3: CASTLDGQGHTEAFF
DNA: TGCGCCAGCACCCTCGATGGGCAGGGCCACACTGAAGCTTTCTTT

D: TRBD2
size: .
V: TRBV27
J: TRBJ2-1
CDR3: CASTPGASGYNEQFF
DNA: TGTGCCAGCACTCCCGGGGCTAGCGGTTACAATGAGCAGTTCTTC

D: .
size: .
V: TRBV29-1
J: TRBJ2-7
CDR3: CSVDNAGLNEQYF
DNA: TGCAGCGTTGATAATGCGGGGCTCAACGAGCAGTACTTC

D: .
size: .
V: TRBV9
J: TRBJ2-1
CDR3: CASSVGGWGDPPHNEQFF
DNA: TGTGCCAGCAGCGTTGGGGGATGGGGGGACCCCCCCCACAATGAGCAGTTCTTC

D: .
size: once
V: TRBV27
J: TRBJ2-7
CDR3: CASSFVAGPPYEQYF
DNA: TGTGCCAGCAGTTTTGTGGCGGGACCTCCCTACGAGCAGTACTTC

D: .
size: .
V: TRBV28
J: TRBJ1-2
CDR3: CASSSRGQGPDLHYGYTF
DNA: TGTGCCAGCAGTTCTCGTGGGCAGGGACCCGATCTCCACTATGGCTACACCTTC

D: .
size: .
V: TRBV11-1
J: TRBJ1-2
CDR3: CASSPARGDGYTF
DNA: TGTGCCAGCAGCCCCGCTCGAGGGGACGGCTACACCTTC

D: .
size: once
V: TRBV5-1
J: TRBJ2-1
CDR3: CASSLGMGSYNEQFF
DNA: TGCGCCAGCAGCTTAGGAATGGGCTCCTACAATGAGCAGTTCTTC

D: .
size: few
V: TRBV7-9
J: TRBJ2-1
CDR3: CASSPPRSSYNEQFF
DNA: TGTGCCAGCAGCCCCCCTCGGAGCTCCTACAATGAGCAGTTCTTC

D: .
size: .
V: TRBV6-5
J: TRBJ2-5
CDR3: CASSYLGAQYF
DNA: TGTGCCAGCAGTTACTTAGGGGCCCAGTACTTC

D: TRBD1
size: .
V: TRBV27
J: TRBJ1-1
CDR3: CASSPTGGTEAFF
DNA: TGTGCCAGCAGTCCAACAGGGGGGACTGAAGCTTTCTTT

D: .
size: .
V: TRBV11-2
J: TRBJ1-5
CDR3: CVSSFYSNQPQHF
DNA: TGTGTCAGCAGCTTTTACAGCAATCAGCCCCAGCATTTT

D: TRBD2
size: once
V: TRBV4-3
J: TRBJ2-7
CDR3: CASSQGDALLAGGRYEQYF
DNA: TGCGCCAGCAGCCAAGGTGATGCCCTACTAGCGGGAGGGCGTTACGAGCAGTACTTC

D: .
size: .
V: TRBV5-8
J: TRBJ1-4
CDR3: CASSIRQSNEKLFF
DNA: TGTGCCAGCAGCATCCGACAGTCTAATGAAAAACTGTTTTTT

D: TRBD1
size: .
V: TRBV2
J: TRBJ2-3
CDR3: CASRERQGLADTQYF
DNA: TGTGCCAGCAGAGAAAGACAGGGTTTAGCAGATACGCAGTATTTT

D: .
size: .
V: TRBV7-9
J: TRBJ2-4
CDR3: CASSLVAGWNIQYF
DNA: TGTGCCAGCAGCTTAGTTGCGGGGTGGAACATTCAGTACTTC

D: TRBD1
size: once
V: TRBV27
J: TRBJ1-2
CDR3: CASRRLGGRGYTF
DNA: TGTGCCAGCAGGCGGTTAGGGGGCCGTGGCTACACCTTC

D: .
size: once
V: TRBV7-2
J: TRBJ2-7
CDR3: CASRRTAYEQYF
DNA: TGTGCCAGCAGACGGACAGCCTACGAGCAGTACTTC

D: TRBD1
size: .
V: TRBV11-2
J: TRBJ2-1
CDR3: CASSLAPRTGFDEQFF
DNA: TGTGCCAGCAGCTTGGCCCCTAGGACAGGGTTCGATGAGCAGTTCTTC

D: .
size: .
V: TRBV7-6
J: TRBJ2-1
CDR3: CASSLALGSYEQFF
DNA: TGTGCCAGCAGCTTAGCGCTGGGGAGCTATGAGCAGTTCTTC

D: TRBD2
size: .
V: TRBV27
J: TRBJ2-1
CDR3: CASSLKGTSGYNEQFF
DNA: TGTGCCAGCAGTTTAAAAGGGACTAGCGGATACAATGAGCAGTTCTTC

D: .
size: .
V: TRBV2
J: TRBJ2-5
CDR3: CASTRPGNTETQYF
DNA: TGTGCCAGCACTCGCCCCGGGAATACGGAGACCCAGTACTTC

D: .
size: .
V: TRBV9
J: TRBJ2-3
CDR3: CASSVGLVGRDTQYF
DNA: TGTGCCAGCAGCGTAGGACTAGTAGGTCGAGATACGCAGTATTTT